A single T cell receptor (beta chain) is shown here with its context. What it binds is not known. The data were obtained in a study of Ad26.COV2.S vaccination and SARS-CoV-2 variants. Broader study findings: Responses of T cells in total may have been underestimated by the TCR breadth and depth analyses.

The CDR3 runs 12 residues. Germline lookup yields CDR1 MNHEY and CDR2 SVGEGT. V was cut by 2 bases and J by 11 bases, with 12 bases left in between. Stated treatment: some 19 received Ad26.COV2.S at low or high dose, single or two shots; 5 received placebo; per-sample allocation not given. The investigators took samples on day 63 after the first vaccine or placebo injection. Measured with immunoSEQ multiplex PCR; TCRdb has only the in-frame clones, and not every one. The data show roughly 420,000 clones, with approximately 92% seen just once and approximately 2.5% held by the top ten. The starting material was peripheral blood, obtained in a trial of Ad26.COV2.S vaccine versus placebo. The chain uses TRBV6-2 or TRBV6-3 and TRBJ1-1; D is unclear. The sequence derives from a person between 18 and 59 years old who received the Ad26.COV2.S COVID-19 vaccine or a placebo. The CDR3 DNA sequence: TGTGCCAGCAGTTACAGGGTAGGTTCGGCTTTCTTT. The encoded protein is CASSYRVGSAFF.